The clone carrying this TCR beta chain was counted at least ten times. What it binds is not known. TCR beta CDR3 amplification used RNA transcripts. After a first-round RT-PCR with HTBI primers, a second-round multiplex PCR was run. TCRdb analysed the multiplex PCR reads with MiXCR anew, one entry per CDR3 protein. The sample has about 550,000 distinct CDR3 sequences; just under 40% are singletons. The V gene's germline CDR1 is SQVTM and CDR2 ANQGSEA. This CDR3 has 13 amino acids. Trimming removed 6 bases from V and 0 bases from J, with 12 bases in between. Diagnosis used clinical symptoms, serum thyroxine, TRAb, thyroid ultrasound and orbital computed tomography. The source of the sample is a study of Graves' ophthalmopathy and Graves' hyperthyroidism. Study as a whole: Absence of ophthalmopathy within 18 months of follow-up defined stable hyperthyroidism. Study-wide findings and caveats: Stable hyperthyroidism and ophthalmopathy were told apart by a 13-signature model, which achieved roughly 90% sensitivity and roughly 80% specificity. It was with roughly 71% sensitivity and 72.22% specificity that the model predicted ophthalmopathy progression.

The sequenced sample was peripheral blood or thyroid tissue (not recorded which). The chain couples TRBV29-1 to TRBJ2-7; maybe TRBD1 (6 bases). This receptor was taken from an adult man with Graves' hyperthyroidism. DNA of the CDR3: TGCAGCGTATCCCGGGACACCTCCTACGAGCAGTACTTC. Translation: CSVSRDTSYEQYF.